The source of this TCR beta chain is a study of T cell changes during pregnancy in multiple sclerosis. This clone was detected only once. Profiling relied on immunoSEQ multiplex PCR, and the TCRdb table lists in-frame clones only, not all of them. The sample lists tens of thousands of clones, about 92% occurring once. Germline values: CDR1 WSHSY, CDR2 SAAADI. The CDR3 has 15 amino acids. Unmatched junction bases numbered 10, after V lost 2 bases and J lost 8 bases. Here the sequenced sample was peripheral blood, taken in the second trimester of pregnancy. This clonotype was sampled from a female donor in good health, enrolled as a control in a pregnancy study. V is TRBV10-2 and J is TRBJ2-3; 7 bases map to TRBD2. The CDR3 sequence: CASSEGAGLEGTQYF. As DNA, the CDR3 is TGCGCCAGCAGTGAGGGAGCGGGGCTAGAGGGTACGCAGTATTTT.